This T cell receptor (beta chain) was sequenced in a study of post-analysis software for immune sequencing data. Tagging with unique molecular identifiers was a feature of the TCR beta cDNA libraries. MiXCR, run by TCRdb on the PCR reads, gives a single entry per CDR3 protein. The sample shows approximately 460,000 distinct CDR3 sequences, approximately 46% of them seen only once. Findings and caveats of the study: Comparison of patients with controls showed five TRBV segments more frequent in patients, TRBV5-6, TRBV5-1 and TRBV20-1 among them.

A word on this clonotype: Its antigen is as yet unknown.

V shed 7 bases and J shed 0 bases, with 15 bases lying between them. Germline CDR1 is DFQATT and CDR2 is SNEGSKA (reference sequence). The CDR3 runs to 14 residues. Input material: blood. This TCR came from a girl aged 5 to 17 with multiple sclerosis. This chain connects TRBV20-1 to TRBJ2-5; tentative D call: TRBD2 (6 bases). CDR3 residues: CSVGVAGYQETQYF. CDR3 DNA sequence: TGCAGTGTGGGGGTGGCGGGATACCAAGAGACCCAGTACTTC.